This T cell receptor beta chain was retrieved from a study of blood T cell repertoires in COVID-19. For the study at large: Collection of acute and convalescent COVID-19 samples took place in the United States, Italy and Spain.

V was clipped by 0 bases and J by 4 bases; unmatched bases: 0. The germline gives CDR1 PRHDT, CDR2 FYEKMQ (reference sequence). The CDR3 loop spans 14 amino acids. Per the original methods: It was from reference gene primer amplification that nucleated cell counts were estimated. Data came from immunoSEQ multiplex PCR; TCRdb stores just in-frame clones and leaves some out. That table furnishes V, J and clone size, whereas the DNA furnished D and trimming. Here the sample spans some 180,000 clones, roughly 88% being singletons. Enrolled during active infection, Seattle patients were then followed longitudinally.

This TCR came from a woman in her thirties or forties with COVID-19, enrolled during active disease. Sequencing used peripheral blood. The chain employs TRBV13 and TRBJ1-5, with 7 nucleotides matching TRBD1. Here the CDR3 reads CASSLGTGNQPQHF. CDR3 coding DNA: TGTGCCAGCAGCTTAGGGACAGGGAATCAGCCCCAGCATTTT.